One sample yielded the 26 T cell receptor beta chains listed below, sequenced in a study of blood T cells in healthy people across ages. Combining a sample-barcoded 5' primer with a J-beta primer mix, a second PCR ran for about 7 to 11 cycles. TCRdb re-derived calls from the 5' RACE reads in MiXCR, one entry per CDR3 protein. The table includes over a million distinct CDR3 sequences, roughly 40% detected once. The sample comprised blood. All receptors come from a woman between 18 and 30 years old in good health.

The chain links TRBV29-1 to TRBJ2-7; maybe TRBD1 (5 bases). CDR1 is SQVTM and CDR2 is ANQGSEA in the germline V gene. V dropped 7 bases and J dropped 2 bases, with 21 bases sitting between them. The CDR3 totals 15 residues. CDR3 loop: CSALPLVSGPYEQYF. The CDR3 bases are TGCAGCGCCCTCCCCCTCGTGTCAGGGCCCTACGAGCAGTACTTC.

The chain uses TRBV6-1 and TRBJ1-4; a possible D gene is TRBD1 (5 bases). CDR1 is MNHNS and CDR2 is SASEGT in the germline V gene. The CDR3 is 13 residues long. Between the trimmed V and J ends, which lost 3 bases and 9 bases, there was a span of 11 bases. The CDR3 sequence: CASSDYDSQKLFF. The CDR3 bases are TGTGCCAGCAGTGACTACGACAGTCAAAAACTGTTTTTT.

This chain links TRBV5-5 with TRBJ1-1; D ambiguous. The CDR3 contains 13 residues. V lost 2 bases and J 0 bases, leaving 5 bases between the germline ends. Germline V CDR1 and CDR2: SGHKS, YYEKEE (reference sequence). The CDR3 region is CASSFPLNTEAFF. The DNA for the CDR3 is TGTGCCAGCAGCTTTCCCTTGAACACTGAAGCTTTCTTT.

This clonotype was recorded a few times. This sequence joins TRBV6-5 and TRBJ2-7, with TRBD1 identical over 8 bases. V gave up 2 bases and J gave up 2 bases; unmatched junction bases: 5. CDR1 is MNHEY and CDR2 is SVGAGI in the germline V gene. The CDR3 spans 15 residues. This chain's CDR3 is CASSYAQGATYEQYF. CDR3 coding DNA: TGTGCCAGCAGTTACGCGCAGGGGGCCACCTACGAGCAGTACTTC.

The chain is built from TRBV7-9 and TRBJ2-1, with D possibly matching TRBD2 (5 bases). The CDR3 covers 16 residues. The germline CDR1 and CDR2 sequences are SEHNR and FQNEAQ (reference sequence). For the CDR3, the DNA is TGTGCATCCCAGCTCCTAGCTGATGATCCGATCGATGAGCAGTTCTTC. Translating gives CASQLLADDPIDEQFF.

The table lists this clonotype with a few counts. The rearrangement links TRBV13 to TRBJ2-1; 7 bases map to TRBD2. CDR3 length: 14 residues. Germline CDR1 and CDR2: PRHDT and FYEKMQ (reference sequence). The V and J ends lost 0 bases and 8 bases, in that order; junction bases with no gene match: 4. As DNA, the CDR3 is TGTGCCAGCAGCTTAGGGCGGGGGAGCCATGAGCAGTTCTTC. It encodes CASSLGRGSHEQFF.

The gene calls are TRBV5-6 and TRBJ2-5; 11 positions agree with TRBD2. Trimming removed 7 bases from V and 0 bases from J; junction bases left unmatched: 5. This CDR3 contains 15 residues. Germline assignment: CDR1 SGHDT and CDR2 YYEEEE. The CDR3 here is CASYRLAGNQETQYF. The CDR3 DNA is TGTGCCAGCTATCGACTAGCGGGAAACCAAGAGACCCAGTACTTC.

The chain couples TRBV6-1 to TRBJ1-1; TRBD1 matches at 9 bases. CDR1 and CDR2 (germline): MNHNS, SASEGT. The CDR3 covers 14 residues. V shed 6 bases, J shed 3 bases, and the junction held 5 bases outside the gene matches. DNA of the CDR3: TGTGCCAGCAGCCGGGACAGGGCCGACACTGAAGCTTTCTTT. It codes for CASSRDRADTEAFF.

V and J are TRBV27 and TRBJ2-1; a possible D gene is TRBD2 (5 bases). The better agreement between TRBJ2-7 and the DNA end casts doubt on the J call. The CDR3 is 14 amino acids. Looked up from germline, CDR1 is MNHEY and CDR2 is SMNVEV (reference sequence). This CDR3 reads CASSPGIVYNEQYF. CDR3 coding DNA: TGTGCCAGCAGTCCCGGGATAGTCTACAATGAGCAGTACTTC.

The chain links TRBV4-1 to TRBJ2-2, with D possibly TRBD1 on 5 matching bases. With 3 bases removed from V and 3 bases from J, the gap between germline ends came to 8 bases. The CDR3 contains 14 residues. Germline V CDR1 and CDR2: MGHRA, YSYEKL. CDR3 DNA sequence: TGCGCCAGCAGCCAGTCGACAGACACCGGGGAGCTGTTTTTT. Encoded protein: CASSQSTDTGELFF.

The chain carries TRBV12-3 or TRBV12-4 and TRBJ1-2; maybe TRBD1 (5 bases). There are 16 residues in the CDR3. Trimming took 7 bases from V and 2 from J, leaving 20 bases between them. CDR3 sequence: CASTRPRTLRNYGYTF. The CDR3 bases are TGTGCCAGCACCCGACCCAGGACACTCCGAAACTATGGCTACACCTTC.

This clonotype was observed a few times. The rearrangement uses TRBV6-5 and TRBJ1-5, with D hard to call. Trimming took 5 bases from V and 4 from J, leaving 12 bases between them. The CDR3 is made up of 14 amino acids. Per the germline V gene, CDR1 is MNHEY and CDR2 is SVGAGI. DNA of the CDR3: TGTGCCAGCAGTGTGGGCAGGCTTAATCAGCCCCAGCATTTT. This gives the protein CASSVGRLNQPQHF.

CDR3 nucleotide sequence: TGCAGCGTTGCTGGGCTAGCGGGAGGGGGAGGGGCCAACGTCCTGACTTTC. Translation: CSVAGLAGGGGANVLTF. The chain has TRBV29-1 and TRBJ2-6; 12 bases map to TRBD2. Germline-derived CDR1 and CDR2 are SQVTM and ANQGSEA. Germline trimming cut 4 bases from V and 4 bases from J; bases unmatched to any gene: 8. CDR3 length equals 17 residues.

This clonotype was detected a few times. The chain is built from TRBV5-1 and TRBJ2-1; 8 bases fit TRBD1. This CDR3 spans 15 amino acids. Trimming at V came to 4 bases and at J to 7 bases, leaving 10 bases not matched to a gene. The V gene's germline CDR1 is SGHRS and CDR2 YFSETQ. The chain's CDR3 is CASSGGWTGMNEQFF. The CDR3, as DNA: TGCGCCAGCAGCGGTGGGTGGACAGGGATGAATGAGCAGTTCTTC.

In this sample, this clonotype turned up once. The chain is built from TRBV15 and TRBJ2-5, with 8 bases fitting TRBD2. Germline V gene sequence: CDR1 LNHNV, CDR2 YYDKDF (reference sequence). Trimming at V came to 0 bases and at J to 11 bases, leaving 14 bases not matched to a gene. CDR3 length: 16 residues. In DNA form, the CDR3 reads TGTGCCACCAGCAGAGATCGGGAGGGGCTCTACAATGAGCAGTACTTC. Translated, it gives CATSRDREGLYNEQYF.

This sequence joins TRBV2 and TRBJ2-1; no clear D gene. The V end lost 4 bases, the J end lost 0 bases, and 16 bases lay between the germline ends. The CDR3 covers 17 residues. Germline V gives CDR1 SNHLY, CDR2 FYNNEI. CDR3 DNA: TGTGCCAGCAGTGCTCAGGTCCTGAGACTCTCCTACAATGAGCAGTTCTTC. Translating gives CASSAQVLRLSYNEQFF.

The V call is TRBV15, the J call TRBJ2-5; 9 bases align to TRBD2. The CDR3 consists of 15 residues. CDR1 and CDR2 from the germline V gene are LNHNV and YYDKDF (reference sequence). The ends lost 0 bases at V and 1 base at J; junction bases unmatched: 0. The CDR3 region is CATSRERGGQETQYF. CDR3 bases: TGTGCCACCAGCAGAGAGCGGGGGGGCCAAGAGACCCAGTACTTC.

This clonotype was picked up a small number of times. The rearrangement uses TRBV20-1 and TRBJ2-7, with a possible D match to TRBD2 (6 bases). The V and J ends lost 1 base and 5 bases respectively, with 15 bases between them. Germline CDR1 and CDR2: DFQATT and SNEGSKA (reference sequence). The CDR3 runs 14 residues. The CDR3 loop reads CSARGAGTPNEQYF. CDR3 coding DNA: TGCAGTGCTAGAGGGGCCGGGACTCCTAACGAGCAGTACTTC.

The chain couples TRBV20-1 to TRBJ1-1, with TRBD1 as a possible D gene (6 bases). The CDR3 has 14 amino acids. Deletions cut 6 bases from V and 0 bases from J, with 14 bases between. Germline CDR1 is DFQATT and CDR2 is SNEGSKA (reference sequence). In DNA form, the CDR3 reads TGCAGTGCCATCAGGGGCAGCTTGAACACTGAAGCTTTCTTT. Protein: CSAIRGSLNTEAFF.

A remark on this clonotype: One end of the junction varies from germline; a read error may be responsible. The CDR3 DNA follows: TGTACCAGCAGCCAAAACACCGGGACAGGCCGGAATGGCTACACCTTC. Translating it yields CTSSQNTGTGRNGYTF. The rearrangement joins TRBV7-9 to TRBJ1-2; 8 positions agree with TRBD1. From germline, CDR1 is SEHNR and CDR2 FQNEAQ (reference sequence). CDR3 length: 16 amino acids.

The rearrangement links TRBV3-1 to TRBJ2-1; D is ambiguous. With the DNA end fitting TRBJ2-7 better, the J assignment may be wrong. Germline V lookup: CDR1 LGHDT, CDR2 YNNKEL (reference sequence). The CDR3 sequence is 15 residues long. The CDR3 DNA reads TGTGCCAGCAGCATTAAGCCAAACTCCTACAATGAGCAGTACTTC. Its protein is CASSIKPNSYNEQYF.

This clonotype was counted a single time. The rearrangement links TRBV27 to TRBJ1-6; maybe TRBD1 (5 bases). From germline, CDR1 is MNHEY and CDR2 SMNVEV (reference sequence). The CDR3 totals 15 residues. Trimming took 7 bases from V and 10 from J, leaving 20 bases between them. CDR3 DNA sequence: TGTGCCAGCACAATAGGGACGACCCATGTGTCACCCCTCCACTTT. Its protein is CASTIGTTHVSPLHF.

This clonotype appeared a few times. V usage is TRBV20-1 and J usage is TRBJ2-1; no clear D gene. The germline gives CDR1 DFQATT, CDR2 SNEGSKA (reference sequence). V was clipped by 6 bases and J by 8 bases, with 11 bases between them. The CDR3 spans 11 residues. CDR3 sequence reads: CSAWSGYEQFF. The CDR3, as DNA: TGCAGTGCGTGGAGTGGGTATGAGCAGTTCTTC.

The gene calls are TRBV15 and TRBJ2-2, with TRBD1 matching over 7 bases. The CDR3 spans 17 residues. J was trimmed by 0 bases and V by 0 bases; bases with no gene match: 4. Germline CDR1 and CDR2: LNHNV and YYDKDF (reference sequence). CDR3 amino acids: CATSREYGTANTGELFF. CDR3 in DNA: TGTGCCACCAGCAGAGAGTATGGGACAGCGAACACCGGGGAGCTGTTTTTT.

A few counts support this clonotype. This sequence joins TRBV24-1 and TRBJ2-3; no clear D gene. CDR1 is KGHDR and CDR2 is SFDVKD in the germline V gene. This CDR3 has 18 amino acids. V dropped 2 bases and J dropped 2 bases, with 19 bases sitting between them. In nucleotides, the CDR3 is TGTGCCACCAGTGATTCCCCCGACTCTCTTCCCCCCACAGATACGCAGTATTTT. It translates to CATSDSPDSLPPTDTQYF.

The table lists this clonotype with a count of one. The chain uses TRBV19 and TRBJ1-3, with D possibly being TRBD1 (6 bases). This CDR3 is built from 16 residues. With 5 bases removed from V and 2 bases from J, the gap between germline ends came to 16 bases. In germline, CDR1 is LNHDA, CDR2 SQIVND (reference sequence). The CDR3 reads CASSSQGVFPGNTIYF. CDR3 nucleotide sequence: TGTGCCAGTAGTTCACAGGGAGTCTTTCCTGGAAACACCATATATTTT. The variable domain in full, with the rest retrieved from reference TRBV19 and TRBJ1-3, is DGGITQSPKYLFRKEGQNVTLSCEQNLNHDAMYWYRQDPGQGLRLIYYSQIVNDFQKGDIAEGYSVSREKKESFPLTVTSAQKNPTAFYLCASSSQGVFPGNTIYFGEGSWLTVV.